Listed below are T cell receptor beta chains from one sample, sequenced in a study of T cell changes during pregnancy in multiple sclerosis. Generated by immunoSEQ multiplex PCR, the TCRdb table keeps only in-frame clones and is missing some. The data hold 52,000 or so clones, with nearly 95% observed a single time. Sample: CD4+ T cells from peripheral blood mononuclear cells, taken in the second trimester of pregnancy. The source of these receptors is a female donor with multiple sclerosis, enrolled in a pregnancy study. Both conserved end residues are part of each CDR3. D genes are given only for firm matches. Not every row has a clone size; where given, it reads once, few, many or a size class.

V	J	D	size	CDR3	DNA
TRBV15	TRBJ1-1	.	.	CATSRRVGPEAFF	TGTGCCACCAGCCGCAGGGTAGGCCCTGAAGCTTTCTTT
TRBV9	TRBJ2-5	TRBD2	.	CASSGSSGAQETQYF	TGTGCCAGCAGCGGATCTAGCGGGGCGCAAGAGACCCAGTACTTC
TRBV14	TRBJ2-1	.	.	CASSQGVGLEYNEQFF	TGTGCCAGCAGCCAAGGGGTGGGACTGGAATACAATGAGCAGTTCTTC
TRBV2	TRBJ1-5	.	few	CASSDEGHSSQPQHF	TGTGCCAGCAGTGATGAGGGACACTCCTCTCAGCCCCAGCATTTT
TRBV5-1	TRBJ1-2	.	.	CASSWGRGTNYGYTF	TGCGCCAGCAGCTGGGGGCGGGGGACCAACTATGGCTACACCTTC
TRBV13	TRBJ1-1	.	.	CASSPGVVDTEAFF	TGTGCCAGCAGCCCGGGGGTAGTGGACACTGAAGCTTTCTTT
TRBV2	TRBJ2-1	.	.	CASSEMTGEQFF	TGTGCCAGCAGTGAAATGACGGGTGAGCAGTTCTTC
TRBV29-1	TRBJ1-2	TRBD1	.	CSATGARYGYTF	TGCAGCGCGACAGGGGCTCGCTATGGCTACACCTTC
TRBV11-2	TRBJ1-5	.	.	CASSLVLVRQDNQPQHF	TGTGCCAGCAGCTTAGTTCTCGTTAGACAGGACAATCAGCCCCAGCATTTT
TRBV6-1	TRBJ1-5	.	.	CASSEGGTLGNQPQHF	TGTGCCAGCAGTGAAGGCGGCACTTTGGGCAATCAGCCCCAGCATTTT
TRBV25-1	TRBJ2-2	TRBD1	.	CASSEDRGGRELFF	TGTGCCAGCAGTGAGGACAGGGGGGGGCGGGAGCTGTTTTTT
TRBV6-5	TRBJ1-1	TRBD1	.	CASSYSGTGVTEAFF	TGTGCCAGCAGTTACTCAGGGACAGGGGTCACTGAAGCTTTCTTT
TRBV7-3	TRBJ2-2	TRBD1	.	CASSLTALTGVNTGELFF	TGTGCCAGCAGCTTAACCGCTTTGACAGGGGTTAACACCGGGGAGCTGTTTTTT
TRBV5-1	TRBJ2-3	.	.	CASSLVGGPDTQYF	TGCGCCAGCAGCTTGGTGGGAGGCCCAGATACGCAGTATTTT
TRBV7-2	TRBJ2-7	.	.	CASRGGGSAEQYF	TGTGCCAGCAGGGGCGGGGGCTCTGCCGAGCAGTACTTC
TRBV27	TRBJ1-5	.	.	CASSMGGGLVSQPQHF	TGTGCCAGCAGCATGGGGGGGGGCCTTGTTAGTCAGCCCCAGCATTTT
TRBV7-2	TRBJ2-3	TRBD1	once	CASSPAGTGRTDTQYF	TGTGCCAGCAGCCCGGCCGGGACAGGGCGCACAGATACGCAGTATTTT
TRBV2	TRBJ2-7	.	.	CASSEPLQREFYEQYF	TGTGCCAGCAGTGAACCCCTCCAACGGGAGTTTTACGAGCAGTACTTC
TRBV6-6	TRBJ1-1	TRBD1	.	CASSFSLRDRGSEAFF	TGTGCCAGCAGTTTTTCCCTCCGGGACAGGGGAAGTGAAGCTTTCTTT
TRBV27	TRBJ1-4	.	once	CASSTTGFSNEKLFF	TGTGCCAGCAGTACTACAGGGTTCTCTAATGAAAAACTGTTTTTT
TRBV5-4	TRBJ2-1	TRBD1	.	CASSFWTGDEQFF	TGTGCCAGCAGCTTTTGGACAGGGGATGAGCAGTTCTTC
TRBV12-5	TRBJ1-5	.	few	CASGSPMGGQPQHF	TGTGCTAGTGGTTCGCCTATGGGGGGTCAGCCCCAGCATTTT
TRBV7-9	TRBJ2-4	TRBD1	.	CASSLAGQGAYIQYF	TGTGCCAGCAGCTTAGCGGGACAGGGGGCATACATTCAGTACTTC
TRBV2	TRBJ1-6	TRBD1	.	CASSVRDRSSYNSPLHF	TGTGCCAGCAGTGTCCGGGACAGAAGCTCCTATAATTCACCCCTCCACTTT
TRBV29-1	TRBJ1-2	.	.	CSVRIGQSNYGYTF	TGCAGCGTTCGGATCGGACAGTCTAACTATGGCTACACCTTC
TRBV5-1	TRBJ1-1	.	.	CASSLDRTGIAEAFF	TGCGCCAGCAGCTTGGATCGTACAGGGATCGCTGAAGCTTTCTTT
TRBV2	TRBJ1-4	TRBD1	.	CASGDPGQITTTNEKLFF	TGTGCCAGCGGGGATCCGGGACAGATTACAACAACTAATGAAAAACTGTTTTTT
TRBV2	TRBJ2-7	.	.	CASRDIHQGAPYEQYF	TGTGCCAGCAGGGATATTCACCAAGGGGCTCCCTACGAGCAGTACTTC
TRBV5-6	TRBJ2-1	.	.	CASSQERWRGYNEQFF	TGTGCCAGCAGCCAGGAGCGCTGGAGGGGATACAATGAGCAGTTCTTC
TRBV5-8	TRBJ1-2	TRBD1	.	CASSLRGQANYGYTF	TGTGCCAGCAGCTTGAGGGGACAGGCAAACTATGGCTACACCTTC
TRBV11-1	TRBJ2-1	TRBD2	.	CASSLGSGGGGEQFF	TGTGCCAGCAGCTTAGGGAGCGGGGGCGGTGGTGAGCAGTTCTTC
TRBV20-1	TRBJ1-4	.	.	CSGGRNEKLFF	TGCAGTGGAGGCCGCAATGAAAAACTGTTTTTT
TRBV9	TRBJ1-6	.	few	CASSVSGGSPLHF	TGTGCCAGCAGCGTGTCTGGGGGCTCACCCCTCCACTTT
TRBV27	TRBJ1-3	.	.	CASKGVSGNTIYF	TGTGCCAGCAAAGGGGTTTCCGGAAACACCATATATTTT
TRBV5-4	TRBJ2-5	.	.	CASSPAEGTQYF	TGTGCCAGCAGCCCCGCGGAGGGGACCCAGTACTTC
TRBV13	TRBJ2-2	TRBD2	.	CASSPSPSGRVIGELFF	TGTGCCAGCAGCCCAAGCCCAAGCGGGAGGGTAATCGGGGAGCTGTTTTTT